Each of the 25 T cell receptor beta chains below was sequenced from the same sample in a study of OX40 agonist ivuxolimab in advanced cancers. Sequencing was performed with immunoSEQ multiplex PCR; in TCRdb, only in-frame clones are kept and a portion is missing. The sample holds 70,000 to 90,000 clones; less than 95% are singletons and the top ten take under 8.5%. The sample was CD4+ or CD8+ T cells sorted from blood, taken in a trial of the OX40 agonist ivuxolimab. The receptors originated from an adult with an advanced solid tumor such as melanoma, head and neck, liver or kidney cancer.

The CDR3 bases are TGTGCCAGCAGCTTCGGGGGGCCTGAAGCTTTCTTT. Amino acids: CASSFGGPEAFF. The chain has TRBV5-4 and TRBJ1-1; tentatively, D is TRBD1 (6 bases). Germline V CDR1 and CDR2: SGHNT, YYREEE (reference sequence). V lost 2 bases and J 6 bases, leaving 8 bases between the germline ends. CDR3 length equals 12 residues.

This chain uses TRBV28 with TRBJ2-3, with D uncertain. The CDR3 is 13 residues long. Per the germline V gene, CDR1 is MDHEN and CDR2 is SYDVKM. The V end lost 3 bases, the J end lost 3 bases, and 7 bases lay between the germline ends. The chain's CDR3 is CASSFSLTDTQYF. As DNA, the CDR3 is TGTGCCAGCAGTTTCTCTCTAACAGATACGCAGTATTTT.

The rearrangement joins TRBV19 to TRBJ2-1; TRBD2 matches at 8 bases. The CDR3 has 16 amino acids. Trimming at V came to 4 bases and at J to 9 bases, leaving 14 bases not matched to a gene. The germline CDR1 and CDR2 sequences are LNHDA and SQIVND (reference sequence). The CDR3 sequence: CASSTLGGVGNGEQFF. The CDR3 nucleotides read TGTGCCAGTAGTACCCTCGGGGGGGTAGGGAACGGTGAGCAGTTCTTC.

The CDR3 nucleotides read TGCGCCAGCAGCCGATCGGGGGGTGGGAATCAGCCCCAGCATTTT. It encodes CASSRSGGGNQPQHF. This chain joins TRBV4-1 and TRBJ1-5; TRBD1 might be the D (5 bases). Germline loops: CDR1 MGHRA, CDR2 YSYEKL. Trimming pared 4 bases from V and 4 bases from J, leaving 14 bases between. The CDR3 loop spans 15 amino acids.

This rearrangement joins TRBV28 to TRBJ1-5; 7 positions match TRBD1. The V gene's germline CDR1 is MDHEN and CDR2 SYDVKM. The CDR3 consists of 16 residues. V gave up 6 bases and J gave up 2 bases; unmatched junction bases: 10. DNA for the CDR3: TGTGCCAGCAGACCGACAGGGCCAGGGGGCAATCAGCCCCAGCATTTT. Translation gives CASRPTGPGGNQPQHF.

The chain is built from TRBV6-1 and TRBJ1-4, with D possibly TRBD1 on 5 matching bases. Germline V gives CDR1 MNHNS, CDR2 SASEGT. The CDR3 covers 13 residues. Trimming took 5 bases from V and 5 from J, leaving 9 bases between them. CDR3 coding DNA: TGTGCCAGCAGTAGAGGGGCAAATGAAAAACTGTTTTTT. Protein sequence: CASSRGANEKLFF.

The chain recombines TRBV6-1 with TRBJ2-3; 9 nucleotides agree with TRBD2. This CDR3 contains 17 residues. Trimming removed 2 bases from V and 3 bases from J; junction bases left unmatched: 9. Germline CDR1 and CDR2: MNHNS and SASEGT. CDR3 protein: CASSESVAGGLTDTQYF. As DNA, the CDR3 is TGTGCCAGCAGTGAATCGGTGGCGGGGGGGCTAACAGATACGCAGTATTTT.

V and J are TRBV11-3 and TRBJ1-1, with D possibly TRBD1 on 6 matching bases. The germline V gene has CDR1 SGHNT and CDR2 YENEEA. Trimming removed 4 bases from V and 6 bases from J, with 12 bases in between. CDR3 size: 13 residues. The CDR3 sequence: CASSSGGAAEAFF. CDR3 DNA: TGTGCCAGCAGCTCGGGGGGGGCTGCTGAAGCTTTCTTT.

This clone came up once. As DNA, the CDR3 is TGTGCCAGCAGTTCACAGGGGTGGGAGACCCAGTACTTC. It yields the protein CASSSQGWETQYF. The V and J genes are TRBV6-6 and TRBJ2-5; 7 bases fit TRBD1. This CDR3 contains 13 residues. Germline trimming cut 4 bases from V and 5 bases from J; bases unmatched to any gene: 4. CDR1 is MNHNY, CDR2 SVGAGI, per germline (reference sequence).

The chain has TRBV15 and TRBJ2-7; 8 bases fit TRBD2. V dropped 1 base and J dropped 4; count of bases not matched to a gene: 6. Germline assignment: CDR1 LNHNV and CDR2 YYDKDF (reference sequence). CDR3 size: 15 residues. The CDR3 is CATSRGAGVTYEQYV. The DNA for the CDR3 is TGTGCCACCAGCAGAGGAGCGGGAGTTACGTACGAGCAGTACGTC.

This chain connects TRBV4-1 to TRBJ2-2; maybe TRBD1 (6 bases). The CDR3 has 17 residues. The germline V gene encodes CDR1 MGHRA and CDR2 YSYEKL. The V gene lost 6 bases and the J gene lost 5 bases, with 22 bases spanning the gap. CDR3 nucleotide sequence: TGCGCCAGCAGTCCCAGAAGCCTAAACAGGGTTACCGGGGAGCTGTTTTTT. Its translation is CASSPRSLNRVTGELFF.

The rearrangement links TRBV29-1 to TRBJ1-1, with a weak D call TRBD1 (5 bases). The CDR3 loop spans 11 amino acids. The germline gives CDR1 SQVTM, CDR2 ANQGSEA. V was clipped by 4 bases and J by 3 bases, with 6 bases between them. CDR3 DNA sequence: TGCAGCGTTGGGGGCTACACTGAAGCTTTCTTT. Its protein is CSVGGYTEAFF.

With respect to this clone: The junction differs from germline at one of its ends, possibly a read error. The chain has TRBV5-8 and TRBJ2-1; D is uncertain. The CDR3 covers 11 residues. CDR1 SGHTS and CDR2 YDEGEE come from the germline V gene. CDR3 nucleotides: TGTGCCAGCAGCTCCCACAATGAGCAGTTCTTC. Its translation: CASSSHNEQFF.

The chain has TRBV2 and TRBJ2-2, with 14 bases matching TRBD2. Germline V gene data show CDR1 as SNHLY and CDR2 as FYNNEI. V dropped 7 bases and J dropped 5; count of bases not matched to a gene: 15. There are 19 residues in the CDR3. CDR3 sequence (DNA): TGTGCCAGCAACACCCCGGGACTAGCGGGAGTAGTGGGTACCGGGGAGCTGTTTTTT. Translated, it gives CASNTPGLAGVVGTGELFF.

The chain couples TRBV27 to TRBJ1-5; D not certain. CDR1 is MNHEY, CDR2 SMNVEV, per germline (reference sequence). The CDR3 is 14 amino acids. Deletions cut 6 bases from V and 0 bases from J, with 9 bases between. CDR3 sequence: CASREPYSNQPQHF. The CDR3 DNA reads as TGTGCCAGCAGGGAACCTTATAGCAATCAGCCCCAGCATTTT.

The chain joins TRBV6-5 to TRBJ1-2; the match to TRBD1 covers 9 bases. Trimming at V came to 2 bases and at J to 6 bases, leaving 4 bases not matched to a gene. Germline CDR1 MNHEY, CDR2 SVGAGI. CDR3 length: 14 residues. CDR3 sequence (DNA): TGTGCCAGCAGTTACGGGACAGGGTTCCATGGCTACACCTTC. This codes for CASSYGTGFHGYTF.

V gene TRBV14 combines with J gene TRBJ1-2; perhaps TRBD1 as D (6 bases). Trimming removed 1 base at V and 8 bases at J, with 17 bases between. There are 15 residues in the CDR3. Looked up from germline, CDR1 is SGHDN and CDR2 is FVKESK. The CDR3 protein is CASSQVPGGPRGYTF. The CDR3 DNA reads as TGTGCCAGCAGCCAAGTCCCTGGGGGGCCGAGAGGCTACACCTTC.

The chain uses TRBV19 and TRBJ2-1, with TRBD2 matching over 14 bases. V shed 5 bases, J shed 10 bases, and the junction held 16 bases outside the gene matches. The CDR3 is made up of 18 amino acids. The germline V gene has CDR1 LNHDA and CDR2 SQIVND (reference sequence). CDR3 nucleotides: TGTGCCAGTAGTCCATTACACCGACTAGCGGGAGGGCCAGGAGAGCAGTTCTTC. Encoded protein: CASSPLHRLAGGPGEQFF.

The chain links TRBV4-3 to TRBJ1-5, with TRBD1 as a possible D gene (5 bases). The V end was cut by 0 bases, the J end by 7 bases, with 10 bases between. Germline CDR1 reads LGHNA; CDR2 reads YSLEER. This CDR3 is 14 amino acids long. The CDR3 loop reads CASSQDWGSQPQHF. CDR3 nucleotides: TGCGCCAGCAGCCAAGATTGGGGCAGCCAGCCCCAGCATTTT.

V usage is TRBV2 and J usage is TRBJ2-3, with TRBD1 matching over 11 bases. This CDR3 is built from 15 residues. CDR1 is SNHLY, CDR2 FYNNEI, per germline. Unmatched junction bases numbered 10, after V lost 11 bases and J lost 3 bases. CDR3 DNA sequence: TGTGCCGCTCTATTCCGGGACAGGGGGACAGATACGCAGTATTTT. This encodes CAALFRDRGTDTQYF.

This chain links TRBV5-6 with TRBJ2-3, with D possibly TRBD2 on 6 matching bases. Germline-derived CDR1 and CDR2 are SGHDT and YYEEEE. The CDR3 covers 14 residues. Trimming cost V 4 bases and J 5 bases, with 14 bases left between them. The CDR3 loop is CASSRSGWRDTQYF. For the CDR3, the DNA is TGTGCCAGCAGCCGTAGCGGATGGAGAGATACGCAGTATTTT.

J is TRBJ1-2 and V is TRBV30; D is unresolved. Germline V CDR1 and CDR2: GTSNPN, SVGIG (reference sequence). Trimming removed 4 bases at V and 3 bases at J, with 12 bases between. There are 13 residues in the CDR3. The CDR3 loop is CAWKTESYYGYTF. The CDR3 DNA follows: TGTGCCTGGAAGACGGAGTCCTACTATGGCTACACCTTC. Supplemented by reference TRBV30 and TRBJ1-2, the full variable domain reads SQTIHQWPATLVQPVGSPLSLECTVEGTSNPNLYWYRQAAGRGLQLLFYSVGIGQISSEVPQNLSASRPQDRQFILSSKKLLLSDSGFYLCAWKTESYYGYTFGSGTRLTVV.

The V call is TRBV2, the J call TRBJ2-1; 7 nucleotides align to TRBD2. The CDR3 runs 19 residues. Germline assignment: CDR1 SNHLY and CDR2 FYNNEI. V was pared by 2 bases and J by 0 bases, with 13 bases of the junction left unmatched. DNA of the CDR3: TGTGCCAGCAGTGAACGGGGCCCTCTAGCGGAGGACTCCTACAATGAGCAGTTCTTC. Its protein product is CASSERGPLAEDSYNEQFF.

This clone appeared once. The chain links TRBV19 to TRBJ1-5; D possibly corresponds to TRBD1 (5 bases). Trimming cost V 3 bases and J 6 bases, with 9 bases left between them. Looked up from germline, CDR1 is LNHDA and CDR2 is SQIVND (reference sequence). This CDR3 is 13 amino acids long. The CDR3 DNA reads TGTGCCAGTAGTATCAGGGTCGGTCAGCCCCAGCATTTT. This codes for CASSIRVGQPQHF.

In nucleotides, the CDR3 is TGTGCCAGCAGCTTGGCACAGGGGGGGAGCTATCAGCCCCAGCATTTT. Amino acid sequence: CASSLAQGGSYQPQHF. This chain uses TRBV5-6 with TRBJ1-5, with 8 bases identical to TRBD1. This CDR3 has 16 amino acids. With V trimmed by 0 bases and J by 5 bases, 7 bases remained unmatched. Germline V CDR1 and CDR2: SGHDT, YYEEEE.